This T cell receptor beta chain is from a study of blood T cell repertoires in COVID-19. The wider study: The study drew acute and convalescent COVID-19 samples from the United States, Italy and Spain.

Trimming removed 4 bases from V and 0 bases from J, with 11 bases in between. The CDR3 contains 14 residues. From germline, CDR1 is SGHRS and CDR2 YFSETQ. Assay: immunoSEQ multiplex PCR; the TCRdb copy retains only in-frame clones and omits some. The table has 200,000 to 250,000 clones, 88% seen once. This rearrangement joins TRBV5-1 to TRBJ2-7; D is ambiguous. The receptor's source is a man between 18 and 35 years old with active or convalescent COVID-19. The sequencing sample was made of peripheral blood. CDR3 amino acids: CASSQTPSSYEQYF. The CDR3 region has the DNA TGCGCCAGCAGCCAGACACCAAGCTCCTACGAGCAGTACTTC. Together with reference TRBV5-1 and TRBJ2-7, the CDR3 gives the full variable domain: KAGVTQTPRYLIKTRGQQVTLSCSPISGHRSVSWYQQTPGQGLQFLFEYFSETQRNKGNFPGRFSGRQFSNSRSEMNVSTLELGDSALYLCASSQTPSSYEQYFGPGTRLTVT.